These 25 T cell receptor beta chains were sequenced from one sample in a study. Via MiXCR, TCRdb re-called the RT-PCR reads, giving one row per CDR3 protein. This sample yields fewer than 800,000 distinct CDR3 sequences, of which 14% are seen a single time; 3.6% belongs to the top ten. The material sequenced was memory CD4+ T cells from blood. The source of these receptors is a female donor in good health, serving as a healthy control.

The genes are TRBV5-4 and TRBJ2-5; D is uncertain. The V end lost 0 bases, the J end lost 3 bases, and 9 bases lay between the germline ends. Germline CDR1 reads SGHNT; CDR2 reads YYREEE (reference sequence). This CDR3 spans 14 amino acids. The CDR3 region is CASSLDPSKETQYF. The CDR3 DNA reads as TGTGCCAGCAGCTTGGACCCATCCAAAGAGACCCAGTACTTC.

This rearrangement joins TRBV5-1 to TRBJ2-1, with 8 nucleotides matching TRBD2. CDR3 length equals 14 residues. Trimming cost V 3 bases and J 8 bases; bases outside gene matches: 7. The germline V gene encodes CDR1 SGHRS and CDR2 YFSETQ. DNA of the CDR3: TGCGCCAGCAGCTCGGGACTAGTTTTCGATGAGCAGTTCTTC. Encoded protein: CASSSGLVFDEQFF.

In its sample, this clonotype was seen a few times. V and J are TRBV7-3 and TRBJ2-3; no definite D call. CDR3 size: 13 residues. CDR1 is SGHTA, CDR2 FQGTGA, per germline. Trimming stripped 4 bases from V and 1 base from J, with 6 bases between. This chain's CDR3 is CASSWIRTDTQYF. CDR3 nucleotides: TGTGCCAGCAGCTGGATACGCACAGATACGCAGTATTTT.

This chain uses TRBV28 with TRBJ2-3; D possibly corresponds to TRBD1 (6 bases). Deletions cut 5 bases from V and 7 bases from J, with 16 bases between. This CDR3 is built from 14 residues. Germline CDR1 and CDR2: MDHEN and SYDVKM. The CDR3 is CASSTRAGVNTQYF. In DNA form, the CDR3 reads TGTGCCAGCAGTACTCGAGCAGGGGTGAATACGCAGTATTTT.

The J gene is TRBJ2-7, the V gene TRBV5-5, with D uncertain. This CDR3 spans 13 amino acids. Germline V gives CDR1 SGHKS, CDR2 YYEKEE (reference sequence). Trimming removed 0 bases at V and 4 bases at J, with 8 bases between. The CDR3 region has the DNA TGTGCCAGCAGCTTGGCTACACAGTACGAGCAGTACTTC. This gives the protein CASSLATQYEQYF.

The V call is TRBV5-1, the J call TRBJ1-4; 8 bases align to TRBD1. Germline trimming cut 4 bases from V and 1 base from J; bases unmatched to any gene: 6. Germline CDR1 SGHRS, CDR2 YFSETQ. There are 16 residues in the CDR3. The CDR3 spells CASSAYTGGTNEKLFF. DNA of the CDR3: TGCGCCAGCAGCGCGTACACAGGGGGAACTAATGAAAAACTGTTTTTT.

This clonotype came up many times. The chain couples TRBV4-2 to TRBJ1-1; D ambiguous. V lost 4 bases and J lost 1, with 16 bases in between. Germline CDR1 is LGHNA and CDR2 is YNFKEQ. CDR3 length: 16 residues. CDR3 bases: TGTGCCAGCAGCCCTATTGGGATGCCGGAGAACACTGAAGCTTTCTTT. Its protein product is CASSPIGMPENTEAFF.

The genes are TRBV9 and TRBJ2-5; TRBD2 might be the D (6 bases). The germline CDR1 and CDR2 sequences are SGDLS and YYNGEE. CDR3 length: 15 residues. The ends were cut back, 1 base at V and 4 bases at J, with 14 bases in the middle. CDR3 nucleotide sequence: TGTGCCAGCAGCGTAATGGGGGGACTTGGAGAGACCCAGTACTTC. It encodes CASSVMGGLGETQYF.

This clonotype was recorded many times. The chain joins TRBV18 to TRBJ2-7; D gene uncertain. This CDR3 has 11 amino acids. V shed 3 bases and J shed 3 bases, with 3 bases lying between them. Germline V gene lookup returns CDR1 KGHSH and CDR2 LQKENI. Here the CDR3 DNA reads TGTGCCAGCTCACCCCACTACGAGCAGTACTTC. Translation: CASSPHYEQYF.

To note about this clonotype: A much larger clonotype is one base distant, so this may be a read error. The rearrangement uses TRBV10-2 and TRBJ1-2; 8 nucleotides agree with TRBD1. This CDR3 comprises 14 residues. The germline V gene has CDR1 WSHSY and CDR2 SAAADI. For the CDR3, the DNA is TGCGACAGCAGTGGGACCGGGACAGGAGGTGGCTACACCTTC. Encoded protein: CDSSGTGTGGGYTF.

This clonotype has just a few counts. The genes are TRBV6-2 or TRBV6-3 and TRBJ2-1, with 7 bases that match TRBD2. This CDR3 comprises 17 residues. The J segment lost 0 bases and the V segment lost 2 bases, leaving 7 bases of the junction unmatched. Germline-derived CDR1 and CDR2 are MNHEY and SVGEGT. The CDR3 DNA reads TGTGCCAGCAGTTACAGGGTGACTAGCCCCTCCTACAATGAGCAGTTCTTC. This gives the protein CASSYRVTSPSYNEQFF.

Comment on this clonotype: A much larger clonotype is one base distant, so this may be a read error. The chain recombines TRBV5-6 with TRBJ2-2, with D maybe TRBD2 (5 bases). Germline V gene lookup returns CDR1 SGHDT and CDR2 YYEEEE. The CDR3 consists of 13 residues. The CDR3 region has the DNA TGTGTCAGCAGCCCGGACTACACCGGGGAGCTGTTTTTT. Translating it yields CVSSPDYTGELFF.

This clonotype showed up just a few times. The rearrangement links TRBV28 to TRBJ1-2, with 11 positions matching TRBD1. CDR1 is MDHEN, CDR2 SYDVKM, per germline. With V trimmed by 8 bases and J by 4 bases, 9 bases remained unmatched. CDR3 length: 15 residues. CDR3 region: CASGTGGTLGYGYTF. The DNA of the CDR3 is TGTGCCAGCGGGACAGGGGGTACGCTTGGCTATGGCTACACCTTC.

This clonotype came up many times. This CDR3 is CASRAGGGANYGYTF. DNA for the CDR3: TGTGCCAGCAGGGCAGGGGGGGGAGCTAACTATGGCTACACCTTC. V and J are TRBV7-2 and TRBJ1-2, with 7 bases lining up with TRBD1. With 6 bases clipped from V and 0 bases from J, the junction kept 7 bases outside the gene matches. The germline V gene encodes CDR1 SGHTA and CDR2 FQGNSA. The CDR3 runs to 15 residues.

This chain connects TRBV5-1 to TRBJ2-1, with 15 bases identical to TRBD2. This CDR3 is 15 amino acids long. Germline trimming cut 4 bases from V and 5 bases from J; bases unmatched to any gene: 1. Germline CDR1 SGHRS, CDR2 YFSETQ. The CDR3 DNA sequence: TGCGCCAGCAGCGGGACTAGCGGGAGGCACAATGAGCAGTTCTTC. This gives the protein CASSGTSGRHNEQFF.

V gene TRBV5-1 combines with J gene TRBJ1-1; D uncertain. Trimming left V 1 base short and J 11 bases short, with 18 bases between. Per the germline V gene, CDR1 is SGHRS and CDR2 is YFSETQ. The CDR3 contains 14 residues. The CDR3 protein is CASSLLSTGEGAFF. The CDR3 region has the DNA TGCGCCAGCAGCTTGCTTAGTACTGGGGAAGGCGCTTTCTTT.

The V call is TRBV14, the J call TRBJ2-7, with a tentative D call TRBD2 (6 bases). V was clipped by 4 bases and J by 3 bases, with 7 bases between them. The V gene's germline CDR1 is SGHDN and CDR2 FVKESK. The CDR3 covers 12 residues. CDR3 loop: CASSRGDYEQYF. The CDR3 DNA reads TGTGCCAGCAGCCGGGGGGACTACGAGCAGTACTTC. Complete variable domain (other parts from reference TRBV14 and TRBJ2-7): EAGVTQFPSHSVIEKGQTVTLRCDPISGHDNLYWYRRVMGKEIKFLLHFVKESKQDESGMPNNRFLAERTGGTYSTLKVQPAELEDSGVYFCASSRGDYEQYFGPGTRLTVT.

This chain connects TRBV6-6 to TRBJ2-1; 11 bases fit TRBD2. V gave up 6 bases and J gave up 9 bases; unmatched junction bases: 7. This CDR3 has 14 amino acids. Germline loops: CDR1 MNHNY, CDR2 SVGAGI (reference sequence). CDR3 region: CASSGLAGPGEQFF. CDR3 coding DNA: TGTGCCAGCAGCGGACTAGCGGGCCCAGGTGAGCAGTTCTTC.

In its sample, this clonotype was seen many times. The V gene is TRBV10-3, the J gene TRBJ2-7; D may be TRBD1 (6 bases). Germline assignment: CDR1 ENHRY and CDR2 SYGVKD. V was pared by 2 bases and J by 2 bases, with 19 bases between. The CDR3 loop spans 17 amino acids. As DNA, the CDR3 is TGTGCCATCAGTGAGGGCGTTAGAACAGGGAGAACCTACGAGCAGTACTTC. As protein: CAISEGVRTGRTYEQYF.

The V gene is TRBV6-2 or TRBV6-3, the J gene TRBJ2-1, with D hard to call. V lost 6 bases to trimming and J lost 8 bases, with 8 bases between them. Per the germline V gene, CDR1 is MNHEY and CDR2 is SVGEGT. This CDR3 has 11 residues. DNA for the CDR3: TGTGCCAGCAGCCCCTTCGATGAGCAGTTCTTC. Residues: CASSPFDEQFF.

The chain combines TRBV6-2 or TRBV6-3 with TRBJ2-1; 16 bases fit TRBD2. The trim removed 7 bases at V and 1 base at J, leaving 7 bases unmatched. The CDR3 totals 18 residues. Germline loops: CDR1 MNHEY, CDR2 SVGEGT. The CDR3 region has the DNA TGTGCCAGCACCACGGGACTAGCGGGAGGGGGGTCCTACAATGAGCAGTTCTTC. Translating gives CASTTGLAGGGSYNEQFF.

This clonotype has ten or more counts. The V call is TRBV20-1, the J call TRBJ2-3; 9 nucleotides agree with TRBD2. This CDR3 spans 14 amino acids. The germline V gene encodes CDR1 DFQATT and CDR2 SNEGSKA (reference sequence). The trim removed 6 bases at V and 2 bases at J, leaving 6 bases unmatched. The CDR3, as DNA: TGCAGTGCCCGCGGGGGACTAGCCACAGATACGCAGTATTTT. Translating it yields CSARGGLATDTQYF.

The rearrangement joins TRBV5-1 to TRBJ1-5; D is unresolved. V was trimmed by 0 bases and J by 0 bases, leaving 10 bases between them. Looked up from germline, CDR1 is SGHRS and CDR2 is YFSETQ. This CDR3 comprises 16 residues. The CDR3 sequence is CASSLEPSYSNQPQHF. The CDR3 DNA reads as TGCGCCAGCAGCTTGGAGCCCAGTTATAGCAATCAGCCCCAGCATTTT.

At least ten counts were recorded for this clonotype. V and J are TRBV4-1 and TRBJ2-3; maybe TRBD2 (6 bases). The CDR3 extends over 14 amino acids. CDR1 and CDR2 (germline): MGHRA, YSYEKL. V was shortened by 4 bases and J by 4 bases, with 12 bases between the two germline ends. CDR3 bases: TGCGCCAGCAGCCGGACCGGGGGTGCAGATACGCAGTATTTT. Protein: CASSRTGGADTQYF.

The chain has TRBV6-1 and TRBJ2-2; 7 bases map to TRBD1. CDR1 and CDR2 from the germline V gene are MNHNS and SASEGT. The trim removed 5 bases at V and 7 bases at J, leaving 7 bases unmatched. The CDR3 covers 14 residues. The CDR3 sequence is CASSIRQGGGELFF. The CDR3 DNA is TGTGCCAGCAGTATCCGACAGGGCGGCGGGGAGCTGTTTTTT.